This is a list of T cell receptor beta chains from one sample in a study of T-cell memory formation after mild COVID-19. One entry per CDR3 protein results from TCRdb running MiXCR on the 5' RACE reads. The sample records about 340,000 distinct CDR3 sequences, around 13% being singletons. Sequenced sample: PBMCs or a T cell subset sorted from them (not recorded which). These receptors originate from a man aged 18-30 years who had mild COVID-19 (a few samples of this study predate the infection). Cell type and time point are not known. The CDR3 runs from the conserved cysteine through the conserved F or W. D genes are given only for firm matches. Where a row states a size, it is once, few, many or the class of an expanded clone; other rows omit it.

>TRBJ1-5|TRBD1|few|TRBV27
TGTGCCAGCAGTCCACAGGGGCGGAATCAGCCCCAGCATTTT
CASSPQGRNQPQHF
>TRBJ1-1|-|-|TRBV7-3
TGTGCCAGCAGGGGGAACTTAAACACTGAAGCTTTCTTT
CASRGNLNTEAFF
>TRBJ2-1|-|-|TRBV12-3/TRBV12-4
TGTGCCAGCAGTTGGGGGCCTCGGGAGCAGTTCTTC
CASSWGPREQFF
>TRBJ2-5|-|-|TRBV12-5
TGTGCTAGTGGTTTGCCCCCCGGACAGCAAGAGACCCAGTACTTC
CASGLPPGQQETQYF
>TRBJ1-1|TRBD1|many|TRBV7-2
TGTGCCAGCAGCTTCGGACAGGACACTGAAGCTTTCTTT
CASSFGQDTEAFF
>TRBJ2-3|TRBD1|-|TRBV7-3
TGTGCCAGCAGCTCCGGGACAGAGGGTTCCGATTACAGAGATACGCAGTATTTT
CASSSGTEGSDYRDTQYF
>TRBJ2-2|TRBD1|-|TRBV20-1
TGCAGTGCTAGAGCCCCCAGGGGGCTGGGTGACACCGGGGAGCTGTTTTTT
CSARAPRGLGDTGELFF
>TRBJ1-2|-|few|TRBV27
TGTGCCAGCAGTTTAACCCCGGGGGACTATGGCTACACCTTC
CASSLTPGDYGYTF
>TRBJ1-1|-|-|TRBV20-1
TGCAGTGCCCTGAGGGTTGAGCCGACTGAAGCTTTCTTT
CSALRVEPTEAFF
>TRBJ2-2|-|few|TRBV5-5
TGTGCCAGCAGCCTGGGAGGTACGCTGTTTTTT
CASSLGGTLFF
>TRBJ2-7|-|many|TRBV7-2
TGTGCCAGCAGCCCTACCAACATGGGGGTCGAGCAGTACTTC
CASSPTNMGVEQYF
>TRBJ1-5|TRBD1|few|TRBV2
TGTGCCAGCACGGGACAGATTTTTAGCAATCAGCCCCAGCATTTT
CASTGQIFSNQPQHF
>TRBJ1-5|-|many|TRBV29-1
TGCAGCGTTGAATATGGGGTGGGACAGCCCCAGCATTTT
CSVEYGVGQPQHF
>TRBJ2-5|TRBD1|few|TRBV5-4
TGTGCCAGCAGCACCGGGACAGTCCAAGAGACCCAGTACTTC
CASSTGTVQETQYF
>TRBJ2-1|-|-|TRBV20-1
TGCAGTGCTTATCCGACACAAGACAATGAGCAGTTCTTC
CSAYPTQDNEQFF
>TRBJ1-1|-|few|TRBV3-1
TGTGCCAGCAGCCGGTTGAGGGATTTAGGAGCTGAAGCTTTCTTT
CASSRLRDLGAEAFF